These T cell receptor beta chains were read from a single sample in a study of OX40 agonist ivuxolimab in advanced cancers. Produced via immunoSEQ multiplex PCR; TCRdb's table is partial and in-frame only. The sample gives more than 80,000 clones, 91% of which show up once; roughly 0.33% is in the top ten. Sequencing used CD4+ or CD8+ T cells sorted from blood, obtained in a trial of the OX40 agonist ivuxolimab. These receptors were collected from an adult with an advanced solid tumor such as melanoma, head and neck, liver or kidney cancer. CDR3s include the opening cysteine and the closing phenylalanine or tryptophan. A D gene is named only where the DNA matches it firmly. Rows give clone size only sometimes, using once, few, many, or a class for an expanded clone.

>-|TRBD2|TRBV29-1|TRBJ2-3
CSVTSSGLSTDTQYF
TGCAGCGTTACTTCTAGCGGGTTGAGCACAGATACGCAGTATTTT
>once|TRBD2|TRBV5-1|TRBJ2-1
CASSPRASGGMSEQFF
TGCGCCAGCAGTCCCCGGGCTAGCGGGGGAATGAGTGAGCAGTTCTTC
>-|-|TRBV6-1|TRBJ2-5
CASSEGVGGVGTQYF
TGTGCCAGCAGTGAAGGGGTTGGAGGCGTCGGGACCCAGTACTTC
>-|-|TRBV6-5|TRBJ2-1
CASSYSGRVNEQFF
TGTGCCAGCAGTTACTCCGGCAGGGTTAATGAGCAGTTCTTC
>-|-|TRBV19|TRBJ2-1
CASSELAPYNEQFF
TGTGCCAGTTCTGAGTTAGCCCCCTACAATGAGCAGTTCTTC
>once|-|TRBV5-6|TRBJ2-7
CASSLGGGVGNEQYF
TGTGCCAGCAGCTTGGGGGGCGGAGTCGGGAACGAGCAGTACTTC
>-|TRBD1|TRBV28|TRBJ1-5
CASSLQGVWQPQHF
TGTGCCAGCAGTTTACAGGGGGTTTGGCAGCCCCAGCATTTT
>-|-|TRBV4-3|TRBJ2-1
CASSQDSRDEQFF
TGCGCCAGCAGCCAAGATAGCAGGGATGAGCAGTTCTTC
>once|-|TRBV18|TRBJ2-7
CASSPRRGQSYEQYF
TGTGCCAGCTCACCACGCCGGGGCCAGTCCTACGAGCAGTACTTC
>once|-|TRBV5-5|TRBJ1-2
CASSRGERRQFLNYGYTF
TGTGCCAGCAGCCGGGGGGAGAGGCGGCAGTTCCTCAACTATGGCTACACCTTC
>-|-|TRBV2|TRBJ1-3
CASSPSSGNTIYF
TGTGCCAGCAGCCCTAGCTCTGGAAACACCATATATTTT
>-|-|TRBV30|TRBJ2-5
CAWSVTAGLRRLETQYF
TGTGCCTGGAGTGTTACAGCGGGCCTACGTCGCCTAGAGACCCAGTACTTC
>-|-|TRBV7-2|TRBJ2-3
CASSLARQGSGDTQYF
TGTGCCAGCAGCTTAGCGCGGCAGGGATCGGGAGATACGCAGTATTTT
>-|TRBD1|TRBV4-2|TRBJ2-5
CASSPRTGGFSETQYF
TGTGCCAGCAGCCCTAGGACAGGGGGCTTCTCAGAGACCCAGTACTTC
>-|TRBD2|TRBV2|TRBJ2-3
CASSGLADVTDTQYF
TGTGCCAGCAGTGGACTAGCGGACGTCACAGATACGCAGTATTTT
>-|TRBD2|TRBV5-1|TRBJ2-7
CASSRQGLGSINYEQYF
TGCGCCAGCAGTAGGCAGGGACTAGGATCTATTAACTACGAGCAGTACTTC
>-|-|TRBV11-3|TRBJ1-1
CASSLGDSEAFF
TGTGCCAGCAGCTTGGGAGACAGTGAAGCTTTCTTT
>-|-|TRBV7-2|TRBJ1-4
CASSQASWGAGNEKLFF
TGTGCCAGCAGCCAAGCCAGTTGGGGGGCGGGGAATGAAAAACTGTTTTTT
>-|-|TRBV4-3|TRBJ2-7
CASSQGRFGEQYF
TGCGCCAGCAGCCAAGGTCGATTCGGCGAGCAGTACTTC
>-|-|TRBV12-5|TRBJ2-1
CASGLEGDSYNEQFF
TGTGCTAGTGGTTTGGAGGGGGACTCCTACAATGAGCAGTTCTTC
>-|TRBD1|TRBV4-2|TRBJ2-7
CASSPKGGTGVYEQYF
TGTGCCAGCAGCCCGAAGGGGGGGACAGGGGTCTACGAGCAGTACTTC
>-|TRBD2|TRBV7-2|TRBJ2-1
CASRGGTSVYNEQFF
TGTGCCAGCAGGGGCGGGACTAGCGTCTACAATGAGCAGTTCTTC
>-|TRBD2|TRBV7-8|TRBJ2-2
CASSTGSGRAGGELFF
TGTGCCAGCAGCACAGGGAGCGGGAGGGCCGGCGGGGAGCTGTTTTTT
>-|-|TRBV7-2|TRBJ1-1
CASSLAEAFF
TGTGCCAGCAGCTTGGCTGAAGCTTTCTTT
>-|TRBD1|TRBV19|TRBJ1-2
CASKRTGGGSGYTF
TGTGCCAGTAAGAGGACAGGGGGCGGGAGTGGCTACACCTTC
>-|TRBD1|TRBV19|TRBJ2-5
CASSTQTGSVETQYF
TGTGCCAGTAGTACCCAGACAGGGTCCGTCGAGACCCAGTACTTC
>-|TRBD1|TRBV7-9|TRBJ1-2
CASSSPGQGAMDGYTF
TGTGCCAGCAGCTCACCGGGACAGGGGGCTATGGATGGCTACACCTTC
>-|-|TRBV4-2|TRBJ2-7
CASSQEWVSSYEQYF
TGTGCCAGCAGCCAAGAATGGGTGAGCTCCTACGAGCAGTACTTC
>-|-|TRBV9|TRBJ2-5
CASSVARGGRETQYF
TGTGCCAGCAGCGTAGCTCGGGGCGGGCGAGAGACCCAGTACTTC
>-|-|TRBV19|TRBJ1-2
CASSRGGIYGYTF
TGTGCCAGTAGTCGTGGAGGGATCTATGGCTACACCTTC
>-|-|TRBV6-5|TRBJ2-7
CASSPSGVTYEQYF
TGTGCCAGCAGCCCCTCGGGGGTCACCTACGAGCAGTACTTC
>-|-|TRBV20-1|TRBJ2-5
CSAIVEETQYF
TGCAGTGCTATCGTTGAAGAGACCCAGTACTTC
>-|-|TRBV5-6|TRBJ1-3
CASSLGQGNTIYF
TGTGCCAGCAGCTTAGGACAGGGAAACACCATATATTTT
>-|-|TRBV28|TRBJ2-1
CASIFPPTGTIPRGQFF
TGTGCCAGCATTTTCCCTCCGACAGGCACCATACCTCGAGGGCAGTTCTTC
>-|TRBD2|TRBV28|TRBJ2-5
CASSYPGVAGKTQYF
TGTGCCAGCAGTTACCCGGGGGTAGCGGGGAAGACCCAGTACTTC
>-|-|TRBV5-1|TRBJ1-5
CASSLTGQQPQHF
TGCGCCAGCAGCTTGACAGGGCAACAGCCCCAGCATTTT
>once|TRBD1|TRBV28|TRBJ2-3
CASSDQGAHTQYF
TGTGCCAGCAGTGACCAGGGGGCGCATACGCAGTATTTT
>-|-|TRBV20-1|TRBJ2-1
CSATYNEQFF
TGCAGTGCCACCTACAATGAGCAGTTCTTC
>-|TRBD2|TRBV4-3|TRBJ2-3
CASSQVSGSSYTQYF
TGCGCCAGCAGCCAAGTCAGCGGGAGTAGCTATACGCAGTATTTT
>-|-|TRBV11-2|TRBJ2-7
CASSLGSYEQYF
TGTGCCAGCAGCTTAGGCAGCTACGAGCAGTACTTC
>-|TRBD2|TRBV4-3|TRBJ2-7
CASSQQLAGLWEQYF
TGCGCCAGCAGCCAACAACTAGCGGGCCTATGGGAGCAGTACTTC
>-|-|TRBV7-2|TRBJ1-3
CASSSRMLKGNTIYF
TGTGCCAGCAGCTCTCGGATGCTGAAGGGAAACACCATATATTTT
>-|-|TRBV6-4|TRBJ2-7
CARFRDFYYEQYF
TGTGCCCGCTTCCGGGACTTCTACTACGAGCAGTACTTC
>-|-|TRBV4-2|TRBJ2-2
CASSLVPTNTGELFF
TGTGCCAGCAGCCTTGTTCCAACTAACACCGGGGAGCTGTTTTTT
>-|-|TRBV6-6|TRBJ2-7
CASSYRLTYEQYF
TGTGCCAGCAGTTATAGGCTGACCTACGAGCAGTACTTC
>-|-|TRBV19|TRBJ2-4
CASSITTLSGNIQYF
TGTGCCAGTAGTATAACTACCCTTTCGGGAAACATTCAGTACTTC
>-|TRBD2|TRBV6-1|TRBJ2-1
CASTRLAGPNEQFF
TGTGCCAGCACCAGACTAGCGGGACCCAATGAGCAGTTCTTC
>-|-|TRBV15|TRBJ2-5
CATSVGGDEETQYF
TGTGCCACCAGCGTAGGGGGAGACGAAGAGACCCAGTACTTC